Shown below are 23 T cell receptor beta chains from a single sample sequenced in a study of shared clonotypes between healthy human individuals. The table came from immunoSEQ multiplex PCR; TCRdb's copy has only in-frame clones and leaves some out. This table holds about 1 million clones, approximately 76% found once. Sequenced material: memory CD4+ T cells sorted from blood. The subset: CD45RA-negative fraction. These receptors all come from a man aged 18 to 29 in good health.

In its sample, this clone was seen a few times. The sample carries other DNA sequences with the same CDR3. The gene calls are TRBV5-4 and TRBJ2-5; no firm D call. CDR3 length: 14 amino acids. Germline V gene sequence: CDR1 SGHNT, CDR2 YYREEE (reference sequence). The V and J ends lost 0 bases and 2 bases respectively, with 8 bases between them. This CDR3 is CASSLGSVQETQYF. The CDR3 nucleotides read TGTGCCAGCAGCTTGGGGTCAGTTCAAGAGACCCAGTACTTC.

This rearrangement joins TRBV5-1 to TRBJ1-2; D gene uncertain. Trimming pared 2 bases from V and 1 base from J, leaving 6 bases between. CDR3 size: 13 residues. Germline V gives CDR1 SGHRS, CDR2 YFSETQ. DNA for the CDR3: TGCGCCAGCAGCTTAGAGTATAACTATGGCTACACCTTC. Translating gives CASSLEYNYGYTF.

This chain joins TRBV25-1 and TRBJ2-7, with 9 nucleotides matching TRBD1. This CDR3 comprises 15 residues. The J segment lost 2 bases and the V segment lost 4 bases, leaving 6 bases of the junction unmatched. CDR1 and CDR2 (germline): MGHDK, SYGVNS. The DNA for the CDR3 is TGTGCCAGCAGTGCCTACACAGGGGGCGCCTACGAGCAGTACTTC. Translation gives CASSAYTGGAYEQYF.

The chain uses TRBV4-3 and TRBJ2-1, with TRBD2 as a possible D gene (5 bases). CDR3 length: 16 residues. The germline gives CDR1 LGHNA, CDR2 YSLEER. Trimming removed 2 bases from V and 8 bases from J, with 19 bases in between. DNA of the CDR3: TGCGCCAGCAGCCAATCCGGGCTAGCCTCCACCGATGAGCAGTTCTTC. Translating it yields CASSQSGLASTDEQFF.

This sequence joins TRBV7-6 and TRBJ1-6; 7 bases fit TRBD1. V shed 5 bases, J shed 9 bases, and the junction held 7 bases outside the gene matches. This CDR3 contains 14 residues. Per germline, CDR1 SGHVS and CDR2 FNYEAQ. CDR3 loop: CASSLGGETSPLHF. CDR3 coding DNA: TGTGCCAGCAGCCTAGGGGGCGAGACTTCACCCCTCCACTTT.

With regard to this clone: Other nucleotide sequences in the sample specify the same CDR3. This chain joins TRBV10-2 and TRBJ2-2; the D gene could be TRBD1 or TRBD2 (5 bases each). Trimming took off 1 base at V and 0 bases at J, with 9 bases between the two ends. There are 16 residues in the CDR3. Germline-derived CDR1 and CDR2 are WSHSY and SAAADI. CDR3 in amino acids: CASSELGTANTGELFF. Written as DNA, the CDR3 is TGCGCCAGCAGTGAGTTGGGGACGGCGAACACCGGGGAGCTGTTTTTT.

The rearrangement joins TRBV5-1 to TRBJ2-2; 10 positions match TRBD2. CDR1 is SGHRS, CDR2 YFSETQ, per germline. This CDR3 contains 16 residues. After removal of 2 bases from V and 6 bases from J, the junction contained 7 bases not matched to a gene. The CDR3 coding sequence is TGCGCCAGCAGCTTCCTAGCGGGAGTTTCCGCCGGGGAGCTGTTTTTT. Its protein is CASSFLAGVSAGELFF.

The chain uses TRBV5-4 and TRBJ1-2; a possible D gene is TRBD1 (5 bases). V was trimmed by 3 bases and J by 4 bases, leaving 16 bases between them. This CDR3 has 15 amino acids. The V gene's germline CDR1 is SGHNT and CDR2 YYREEE (reference sequence). CDR3 coding DNA: TGTGCCAGCAGCTCGGGGGTGTCAGCCGGCTATGGCTACACCTTC. It specifies CASSSGVSAGYGYTF.

The rearrangement links TRBV2 to TRBJ1-5; possible D gene TRBD1, 5 bases. Trimming cost V 7 bases and J 3 bases, with 10 bases left between them. The CDR3 consists of 13 residues. Germline lookup yields CDR1 SNHLY and CDR2 FYNNEI. The CDR3 reads CASTDSLNQPQHF. In nucleotides, the CDR3 is TGTGCCAGCACCGACAGCCTCAATCAGCCCCAGCATTTT.

The chain carries TRBV5-1 and TRBJ2-3; D is unresolved. V dropped 1 base and J dropped 2 bases, with 14 bases sitting between them. The CDR3 covers 16 residues. Per the germline V gene, CDR1 is SGHRS and CDR2 is YFSETQ. CDR3 protein: CASSLTRRTTTDTQYF. The CDR3 DNA sequence: TGCGCCAGCAGCTTGACCCGGCGGACGACCACAGATACGCAGTATTTT.

V is TRBV9 and J is TRBJ2-3, with 10 positions matching TRBD2. J lost 6 bases, V lost 4 bases, and 8 bases had no gene match. Germline V gene sequence: CDR1 SGDLS, CDR2 YYNGEE. This CDR3 is 15 amino acids long. CDR3 bases: TGTGCCAGCAGCCCCGGACTAGCGGTGTCGGATACGCAGTATTTT. Its protein product is CASSPGLAVSDTQYF.

Of note for this clone: Other DNA sequences in this sample translate to the same CDR3. This chain joins TRBV30 and TRBJ2-5, with unresolved D. Trimming shortened V by 0 bases and J by 5 bases, and 4 bases separated the two germline ends. CDR1 is GTSNPN and CDR2 is SVGIG in the germline V gene (reference sequence). The CDR3 runs to 11 residues. Here the CDR3 reads CAWSVRETQYF. DNA of the CDR3: TGTGCCTGGAGTGTCCGGGAGACCCAGTACTTC.

The J gene is TRBJ2-7, the V gene TRBV30; TRBD1 aligns across 8 bases. J gave up 8 bases and V 1 base, and 13 bases lay outside the gene matches. Germline assignment: CDR1 GTSNPN and CDR2 SVGIG (reference sequence). The CDR3 has 15 residues. This chain's CDR3 is CAWSAMTGATSKQYF. In DNA form, the CDR3 reads TGTGCCTGGAGTGCTATGACAGGGGCGACCTCCAAGCAGTACTTC.

V is TRBV27 and J is TRBJ2-7; TRBD2 matches 8 bases. V was pared by 6 bases and J by 5 bases, with 9 bases of the junction left unmatched. CDR1 is MNHEY, CDR2 SMNVEV, per germline (reference sequence). CDR3 length: 14 amino acids. CDR3 nucleotide sequence: TGTGCCAGCAGGTCGGGGGGGCGCCGGGACGAGCAGTACTTC. The encoded protein is CASRSGGRRDEQYF.

The chain links TRBV6-5 to TRBJ2-7; 7 bases fit TRBD2. Trimming cost V 7 bases and J 3 bases; bases outside gene matches: 6. This CDR3 has 13 amino acids. Germline CDR1 reads MNHEY; CDR2 reads SVGAGI. CDR3 coding DNA: TGTGCCAGCACTCGAGCGGGACTCTACGAGCAGTACTTC. Translation: CASTRAGLYEQYF.

This chain joins TRBV18 and TRBJ1-1; D is unclear. Germline assignment: CDR1 KGHSH and CDR2 LQKENI. This CDR3 is 14 amino acids long. Trimming took 2 bases from V and 1 from J, leaving 8 bases between them. CDR3 sequence (DNA): TGTGCCAGCTCACCAGTGGCAACGAACACTGAAGCTTTCTTT. Translation gives CASSPVATNTEAFF. The whole variable domain, remainder taken from reference TRBV18 and TRBJ1-1, is NAGVMQNPRHLVRRRGQEARLRCSPMKGHSHVYWYRQLPEEGLKFMVYLQKENIIDESGMPKERFSAEFPKEGPSILRIQQVVRGDSAAYFCASSPVATNTEAFFGQGTRLTVV.

This clone was seen only once. This chain links TRBV4-1 with TRBJ1-2; D is possibly TRBD1 (6 bases). Between the trimmed V and J ends, which lost 1 base and 4 bases, there was a span of 13 bases. The CDR3 contains 15 residues. Germline assignment: CDR1 MGHRA and CDR2 YSYEKL. The CDR3 loop is CASSQADRLPYGYTF. The CDR3 DNA sequence: TGCGCCAGCAGCCAAGCGGACAGACTACCCTATGGCTACACCTTC.

The V and J genes are TRBV27 and TRBJ2-7, with D tentatively TRBD1 or TRBD2 (5 bases each). The CDR3 is 13 residues long. Germline-derived CDR1 and CDR2 are MNHEY and SMNVEV (reference sequence). V lost 6 bases and J 2 bases, leaving 11 bases between the germline ends. The CDR3 loop is CASSRDGTYEQYF. The CDR3 DNA sequence: TGTGCCAGCAGCCGGGACGGCACCTACGAGCAGTACTTC.

This chain joins TRBV9 and TRBJ2-1; TRBD2 matches at 9 bases. V shed 1 base and J 2 bases; nucleotides not matched to a gene: 1. The V gene's germline CDR1 is SGDLS and CDR2 YYNGEE. This CDR3 is 15 amino acids long. The CDR3 DNA is TGTGCCAGCAGCGTACAGCGGGAGGCCTACAATGAGCAGTTCTTC. Translating gives CASSVQREAYNEQFF.

The chain couples TRBV6-1 to TRBJ1-1, with D possibly TRBD1 on 5 matching bases. Germline V CDR1 and CDR2: MNHNS, SASEGT. V lost 2 bases and J 2 bases, leaving 15 bases between the germline ends. This CDR3 is 16 amino acids long. The CDR3 spells CASSEPDGGRNTEAFF. As DNA, the CDR3 is TGTGCCAGCAGTGAACCCGACGGGGGGAGAAACACTGAAGCTTTCTTT.

The gene calls are TRBV10-1 and TRBJ2-5; D is ambiguous. V lost 3 bases to trimming and J lost 2 bases, with 7 bases between them. Germline loops: CDR1 WNHNN, CDR2 SYGVQD (reference sequence). The CDR3 runs to 13 residues. CDR3 in amino acids: CASSDARQETQYF. In DNA form, the CDR3 reads TGCGCCAGCAGTGATGCGAGGCAAGAGACCCAGTACTTC.

Worth noting for this clone: A read error may produce the germline difference seen at one junction end. This sequence joins TRBV5-8 and TRBJ2-7; D unresolved. CDR1 is SGHTS and CDR2 is YDEGEE in the germline V gene. The CDR3 contains 12 residues. CDR3 in amino acids: CASSLVQYGQYF. As DNA, the CDR3 is TGTGCCAGCAGCTTGGTCCAGTACGGGCAGTACTTC.

The chain couples TRBV5-1 to TRBJ1-1; TRBD1 is a possible D gene (5 bases). The CDR3 has 14 amino acids. Trimming took off 1 base at V and 4 bases at J, with 11 bases between the two ends. Germline CDR1 reads SGHRS; CDR2 reads YFSETQ. CDR3 residues: CASSLYSGGTEAFF. The CDR3 bases are TGCGCCAGCAGCTTGTATTCCGGGGGCACTGAAGCTTTCTTT. Full variable domain (outside the CDR3, taken from reference TRBV5-1 and TRBJ1-1): KAGVTQTPRYLIKTRGQQVTLSCSPISGHRSVSWYQQTPGQGLQFLFEYFSETQRNKGNFPGRFSGRQFSNSRSEMNVSTLELGDSALYLCASSLYSGGTEAFFGQGTRLTVV.